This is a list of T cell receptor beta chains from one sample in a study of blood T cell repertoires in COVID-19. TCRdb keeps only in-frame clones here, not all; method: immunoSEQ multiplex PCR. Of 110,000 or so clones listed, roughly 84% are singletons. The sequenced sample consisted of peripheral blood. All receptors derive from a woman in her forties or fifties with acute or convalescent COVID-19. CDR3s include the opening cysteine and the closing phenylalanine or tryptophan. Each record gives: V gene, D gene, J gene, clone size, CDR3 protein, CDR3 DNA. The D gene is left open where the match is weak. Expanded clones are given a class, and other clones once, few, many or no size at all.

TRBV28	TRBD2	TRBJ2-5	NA	CATSRTSGAQETQYF	TGTGCCACCTCCAGGACTAGCGGGGCACAAGAGACCCAGTACTTC
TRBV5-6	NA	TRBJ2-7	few	CASSLGANAYEQYF	TGTGCCAGCAGCTTGGGGGCGAACGCCTACGAGCAGTACTTC
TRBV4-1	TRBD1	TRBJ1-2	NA	CASSQSGTGGAGGYGYTF	TGCGCCAGCAGCCAATCCGGGACAGGGGGCGCCGGCGGGTATGGCTACACCTTC
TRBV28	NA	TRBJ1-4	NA	CASSLGPGEEKLFF	TGTGCCAGCAGTTTAGGGCCAGGCGAAGAAAAACTGTTTTTT
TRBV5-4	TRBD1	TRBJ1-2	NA	CASSSDRGLGGYTF	TGTGCCAGCAGCTCTGACAGGGGGCTAGGTGGCTACACCTTC
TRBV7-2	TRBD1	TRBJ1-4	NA	CASSNRGGANEKLFF	TGTGCCAGCAGCAACAGGGGGGGAGCTAATGAAAAACTGTTTTTT
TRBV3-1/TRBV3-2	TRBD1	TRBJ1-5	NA	CASSSKGAYSNQPQHF	TGTGCCAGCAGCTCCAAGGGGGCTTATAGCAATCAGCCCCAGCATTTT
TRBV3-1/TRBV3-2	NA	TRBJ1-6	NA	CASSPQGGNSPLHF	TGTGCCAGCAGCCCCCAGGGTGGTAATTCACCCCTCCACTTT
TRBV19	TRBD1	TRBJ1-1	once	CASSTRQGNTEAFF	TGTGCCAGTAGTACTAGACAGGGAAACACTGAAGCTTTCTTT
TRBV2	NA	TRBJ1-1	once	CASSGHISNTEAFF	TGTGCCAGCAGTGGACATATCTCGAACACTGAAGCTTTCTTT
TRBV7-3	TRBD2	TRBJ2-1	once	CASSPQAAGSYNEQFF	TGTGCCAGCAGCCCACAAGCAGCGGGGAGTTACAATGAGCAGTTCTTC
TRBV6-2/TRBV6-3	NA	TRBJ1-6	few	CASSAGTSYSPLHF	TGTGCCAGCAGCGCGGGGACGAGTTATTCACCCCTCCACTTT
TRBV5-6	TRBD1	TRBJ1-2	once	CASSTGTGFYGYTF	TGTGCCAGCAGCACAGGGACAGGATTCTATGGCTACACCTTC
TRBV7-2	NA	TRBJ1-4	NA	CASSLVMTDEKLFF	TGTGCCAGCAGCTTAGTAATGACAGATGAAAAACTGTTTTTT
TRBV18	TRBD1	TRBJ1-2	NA	CASSRDRGIDGYTF	TGTGCCAGCTCACGGGACAGGGGCATTGATGGCTACACCTTC
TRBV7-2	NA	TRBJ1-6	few	CASSLTGGDSPLHF	TGTGCCAGCAGCTTAACTGGAGGGGATTCACCCCTCCACTTT
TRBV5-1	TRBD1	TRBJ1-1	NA	CASSFLQGSTEAFF	TGCGCCAGCAGCTTCTTACAGGGGAGCACTGAAGCTTTCTTT
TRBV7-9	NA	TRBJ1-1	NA	CASTGPTGYTEAFF	TGTGCCAGCACTGGACCGACGGGGTACACTGAAGCTTTCTTT
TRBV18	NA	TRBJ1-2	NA	CASSPRLIREGYTF	TGTGCCAGCTCACCACGACTCATTCGGGAAGGCTACACCTTC
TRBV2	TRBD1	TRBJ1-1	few	CASSIDRVNTEAFF	TGTGCCAGCAGTATCGACAGGGTGAACACTGAAGCTTTCTTT
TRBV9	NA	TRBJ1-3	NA	CASSAFSGNTIYF	TGTGCCAGCAGCGCATTTTCTGGAAACACCATATATTTT
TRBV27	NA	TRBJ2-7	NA	CASSFGRGTYEQYF	TGTGCCAGCAGTTTCGGTCGCGGAACCTACGAGCAGTACTTC
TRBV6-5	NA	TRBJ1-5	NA	CASVSGKVDQPQHF	TGTGCCAGCGTTTCAGGGAAAGTGGATCAGCCCCAGCATTTT
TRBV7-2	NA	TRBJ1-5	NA	CASSLDIRGWNQPQHF	TGTGCCAGCAGCTTAGACATACGGGGTTGGAATCAGCCCCAGCATTTT
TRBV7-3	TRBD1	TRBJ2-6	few	CASSSSTGAGANVLTF	TGTGCCAGCAGCTCCTCGACAGGGGCTGGGGCCAACGTCCTGACTTTC
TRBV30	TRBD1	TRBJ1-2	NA	CAWMDPRDRGRLYGYTF	TGTGCCTGGATGGATCCCCGGGACAGGGGGCGCCTCTATGGCTACACCTTC
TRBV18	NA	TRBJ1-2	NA	CASSPNLQMAPFGGYTF	TGTGCCAGCTCACCGAATCTCCAGATGGCCCCCTTTGGTGGCTACACCTTC
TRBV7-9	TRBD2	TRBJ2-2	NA	CASSKLAGEAPGELFF	TGTGCCAGCAGCAAACTAGCGGGGGAGGCCCCCGGGGAGCTGTTTTTT
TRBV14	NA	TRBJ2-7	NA	CASSRHINSYEQYF	TGTGCCAGCAGCCGACACATTAACTCCTACGAGCAGTACTTC
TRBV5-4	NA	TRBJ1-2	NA	CASSLAGGGRGYTF	TGTGCCAGCAGCTTGGCCGGAGGAGGTCGAGGCTACACCTTC
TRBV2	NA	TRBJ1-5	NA	CASSAPRDQPQHF	TGTGCCAGCAGTGCCCCCAGGGATCAGCCCCAGCATTTT
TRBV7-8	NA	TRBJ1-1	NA	CASSLVGGKASAFF	TGTGCCAGCAGCTTGGTCGGGGGTAAGGCCTCCGCTTTCTTT
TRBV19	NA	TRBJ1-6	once	CASRQMSSYNSPLHF	TGTGCCAGCCGACAGATGAGCTCCTATAATTCACCCCTCCACTTT
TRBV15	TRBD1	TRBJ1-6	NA	CATSRDRGQGSPLHF	TGTGCCACCAGCAGAGATAGGGGGCAAGGTTCACCCCTCCACTTT
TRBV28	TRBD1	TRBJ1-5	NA	CASKTPAGQGDGTQPQHF	TGTGCCAGCAAAACCCCCGCGGGACAGGGGGACGGGACTCAGCCCCAGCATTTT
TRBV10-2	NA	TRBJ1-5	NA	CASSSAGGNQPQHF	TGCGCCAGCAGTTCCGCGGGGGGCAATCAGCCCCAGCATTTT
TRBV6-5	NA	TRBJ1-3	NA	CASSYFSSGNTIYF	TGTGCCAGCAGTTACTTTAGCTCTGGAAACACCATATATTTT
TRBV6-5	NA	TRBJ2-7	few	CASSSNRGASSYEQYF	TGTGCCAGCAGTTCTAACCGGGGGGCTAGCTCCTACGAGCAGTACTTC